Presented here are 30 T cell receptor beta chains from one specimen sequenced in a study of blood T cell repertoires in COVID-19. TCRdb's table, derived via immunoSEQ multiplex PCR, lists solely in-frame clones and lacks some. The sample has roughly 63,000 clones; approximately 80% are singletons. Material: peripheral blood. These receptors originate from an older man with acute or convalescent COVID-19.

This clone has just one count. The chain has TRBV15 and TRBJ2-1; 12 nucleotides match TRBD2. The V gene end was trimmed by 2 bases and the J gene end by 3 bases; junction bases not matched to a gene: 8. Germline loops: CDR1 LNHNV, CDR2 YYDKDF (reference sequence). The CDR3 runs to 18 residues. CDR3 in amino acids: CATSRSVRTSGIYNEQFF. Here the CDR3 DNA reads TGTGCCACCAGCAGAAGTGTAAGGACTAGCGGGATCTACAATGAGCAGTTCTTC.

The chain combines TRBV18 with TRBJ2-2; D gene unclear. The germline gives CDR1 KGHSH, CDR2 LQKENI. V gave up 0 bases and J gave up 1 base, with 3 bases separating them. The CDR3 loop spans 14 amino acids. The CDR3 here is CASSPPKNTGELFF. CDR3 coding DNA: TGTGCCAGCTCACCACCCAAGAACACCGGGGAGCTGTTTTTT.

This clone was counted between two and nine times. The chain carries TRBV13 and TRBJ2-7; tentatively, D is TRBD1 (6 bases). The V end was cut by 6 bases, the J end by 3 bases, with 12 bases between. Germline V CDR1 and CDR2: PRHDT, FYEKMQ (reference sequence). This CDR3 region has 13 residues. Written as DNA, the CDR3 is TGTGCCAGCAGTTTACAGGGTTTCTACGAGCAGTACTTC. Protein product: CASSLQGFYEQYF.

The rearrangement uses TRBV2 and TRBJ2-3; 7 positions match TRBD1. Germline V gene data show CDR1 as SNHLY and CDR2 as FYNNEI. V lost 10 bases to trimming and J lost 0 bases; unmatched junction nucleotides: 7. This CDR3 has 14 amino acids. Here the CDR3 DNA reads TGTGCCACCCGGACAGGTCGAAGCACAGATACGCAGTATTTT. Residues: CATRTGRSTDTQYF.

This rearrangement joins TRBV5-6 to TRBJ1-4; 9 nucleotides line up with TRBD1. V shed 2 bases and J 7 bases; nucleotides not matched to a gene: 3. Germline loops: CDR1 SGHDT, CDR2 YYEEEE. The CDR3 spans 14 residues. The CDR3 coding sequence is TGTGCCAGCAGCTTTATGACAGGGGGTGAAAAACTGTTTTTT. This translates into CASSFMTGGEKLFF.

The CDR3 nucleotides read TGTGCCAGCAGCCGCAATTGGCAGGGCAATGAGCAGTTCTTC. This encodes CASSRNWQGNEQFF. The chain couples TRBV3-1 (or the pseudogene TRBV3-2) to TRBJ2-1; the D gene is possibly TRBD1 (5 bases). Trimming shortened V by 4 bases and J by 6 bases, and 13 bases separated the two germline ends. Per the germline V gene, CDR1 is LGHDT and CDR2 is YNNKEL (reference sequence). CDR3 length: 14 amino acids.

This chain joins TRBV27 and TRBJ1-2, with TRBD1 matching over 8 bases. CDR1 MNHEY and CDR2 SMNVEV come from the germline V gene (reference sequence). With V trimmed by 5 bases and J by 8 bases, 16 bases remained unmatched. The CDR3 spans 16 residues. CDR3 sequence reads: CASSAGGTGKVSGYTF. Here the CDR3 DNA reads TGTGCCAGCAGTGCGGGCGGGACAGGCAAGGTTAGCGGCTACACCTTC.

The chain employs TRBV5-1 and TRBJ2-7; tentative D call: TRBD1 (6 bases). Trimming stripped 3 bases from V and 3 bases from J, with 10 bases between. The CDR3 length is 13 residues. Germline CDR1 is SGHRS and CDR2 is YFSETQ. CDR3 DNA sequence: TGCGCCAGCAGCTCGGACAGTTTCTACGAGCAGTACTTC. Its protein product is CASSSDSFYEQYF. The whole variable domain, remainder taken from reference TRBV5-1 and TRBJ2-7, is KAGVTQTPRYLIKTRGQQVTLSCSPISGHRSVSWYQQTPGQGLQFLFEYFSETQRNKGNFPGRFSGRQFSNSRSEMNVSTLELGDSALYLCASSSDSFYEQYFGPGTRLTVT.

V is TRBV27 and J is TRBJ2-7, with a weak D call TRBD1 (6 bases). CDR1 is MNHEY and CDR2 is SMNVEV in the germline V gene (reference sequence). The CDR3 totals 14 residues. Deletions cut 5 bases from V and 3 bases from J, with 14 bases between. CDR3 amino acids: CASSPLGDNYEQYF. The CDR3, as DNA: TGTGCCAGCAGTCCCCTCGGGGACAACTACGAGCAGTACTTC.

The chain is built from TRBV6-1 and TRBJ2-5; 11 positions match TRBD1. The length of the CDR3 is 14 residues. The trim removed 9 bases at V and 1 base at J, leaving 4 bases unmatched. Per the germline V gene, CDR1 is MNHNS and CDR2 is SASEGT. The CDR3 region is CASWDRGSQETQYF. CDR3 in DNA: TGTGCCAGTTGGGACAGGGGGAGCCAAGAGACCCAGTACTTC.

The chain has TRBV3-1 (or the pseudogene TRBV3-2) and TRBJ1-2; D unclear. Trimming removed 2 bases at V and 4 bases at J, with 8 bases between. The germline CDR1 and CDR2 sequences are LGHDT and YNNKEL (reference sequence). There are 13 residues in the CDR3. The CDR3 DNA reads as TGTGCCAGCAGCCAACTTACTCCCTATGGCTACACCTTC. Its protein is CASSQLTPYGYTF.

The rearrangement links TRBV21-1 to TRBJ1-5; the tabulated D call, TRBD1, remains unverified against the DNA. TRBV21-1 represents a pseudogene. The CDR3 consists of 14 residues. CDR3 region: CASSKRQGGQPQHF. The CDR3 coding sequence is TGTGCCAGCAGCAAACGACAGGGTGGTCAGCCCCAGCATTTT.

The V gene is TRBV5-1, the J gene TRBJ2-5; 12 bases are shared with TRBD2. Germline V lookup: CDR1 SGHRS, CDR2 YFSETQ. V was clipped by 4 bases and J by 1 base; unmatched bases: 5. The CDR3 extends over 16 amino acids. The CDR3 coding sequence is TGCGCCAGCAGCCCTGGGACTAGCGGGTTCCAAGAGACCCAGTACTTC. Residues: CASSPGTSGFQETQYF.

The CDR3 loop is CASSTTGFSTEAFF. For the CDR3, the DNA is TGTGCCAGTAGTACGACAGGGTTTAGCACTGAAGCTTTCTTT. The chain has TRBV19 and TRBJ1-1, with TRBD1 identical over 7 bases. CDR1 and CDR2 from the germline V gene are LNHDA and SQIVND (reference sequence). The V segment lost 4 bases and the J segment 4 bases; nucleotides outside the gene matches: 6. The CDR3 is made up of 14 amino acids.

The chain combines TRBV19 with TRBJ1-1; TRBD1 agrees at 9 bases. This CDR3 has 14 amino acids. CDR1 is LNHDA, CDR2 SQIVND, per germline (reference sequence). Losses at the gene ends were 7 bases for V and 1 base for J; bases not matched to a gene: 4. The CDR3 here is CASIWTGENTEAFF. The DNA of the CDR3 is TGTGCCAGTATCTGGACAGGGGAGAACACTGAAGCTTTCTTT.

This rearrangement joins TRBV5-1 to TRBJ2-6, with 7 positions matching TRBD1. With V trimmed by 3 bases and J by 0 bases, 0 bases remained unmatched. CDR3 length equals 15 residues. Germline V gene lookup returns CDR1 SGHRS and CDR2 YFSETQ. CDR3: CASSWTGSGANVLTF. In DNA form, the CDR3 reads TGCGCCAGCAGCTGGACAGGCTCTGGGGCCAACGTCCTGACTTTC.

The V gene is TRBV27, the J gene TRBJ2-3; 7 nucleotides agree with TRBD1. Looked up from germline, CDR1 is MNHEY and CDR2 is SMNVEV (reference sequence). Losses at the gene ends were 3 bases for V and 2 bases for J; bases not matched to a gene: 17. This CDR3 spans 19 amino acids. In DNA, the CDR3 is TGTGCCAGCAGTTTCCTCCGGGACAGACCTGGGTCCCCCACAGATACGCAGTATTTT. It translates to CASSFLRDRPGSPTDTQYF.

CDR3 region: CASSLTGQGGEKLFF. The CDR3 nucleotides are TGCGCCAGCAGCTTGACTGGACAGGGTGGTGAAAAACTGTTTTTT. The chain carries TRBV5-1 and TRBJ1-4, with TRBD1 matching 8 bases. Trimming at V came to 1 base and at J to 7 bases, leaving 6 bases not matched to a gene. The germline V gene has CDR1 SGHRS and CDR2 YFSETQ. CDR3 length: 15 residues.

This sequence joins TRBV12-3 or TRBV12-4 and TRBJ1-3; D ambiguous. Trimming took 4 bases from V and 0 from J, leaving 4 bases between them. This CDR3 spans 13 amino acids. The CDR3, as DNA: TGTGCCAGCAGTTACATCTCTGGAAACACCATATATTTT. Its translation: CASSYISGNTIYF.

V gene TRBV4-2 combines with J gene TRBJ2-4; 7 bases line up with TRBD1. The germline CDR1 and CDR2 sequences are LGHNA and YNFKEQ. The CDR3 covers 19 residues. Losses at the gene ends were 4 bases for V and 1 base for J; bases not matched to a gene: 16. CDR3 nucleotide sequence: TGTGCCAGCAGCCCGGAAGGGACAGCGTACACTGGGGCCAAAAACATTCAGTACTTC. This gives the protein CASSPEGTAYTGAKNIQYF.

This clone is deemed medium-sized. The V and J genes are TRBV3-1 (or the pseudogene TRBV3-2) and TRBJ1-2; D perhaps matches TRBD1 (6 bases). Deletions cut 1 base from V and 2 bases from J, with 11 bases between. Germline V gives CDR1 LGHDT, CDR2 YNNKEL (reference sequence). The CDR3 is 15 amino acids. CDR3 nucleotide sequence: TGTGCCAGCAGCCAAGGTGGGCAGGGGAACTATGGCTACACCTTC. Encoded protein: CASSQGGQGNYGYTF.

This chain joins TRBV18 and TRBJ1-3; TRBD1 matches at 8 bases. The CDR3 totals 15 residues. Germline CDR1 KGHSH, CDR2 LQKENI. The trim removed 5 bases at V and 3 bases at J, leaving 6 bases unmatched. CDR3 region: CASSSGQAIGNTIYF. The DNA of the CDR3 is TGTGCCAGCTCATCGGGACAGGCGATTGGAAACACCATATATTTT.

This chain joins TRBV5-6 and TRBJ2-2; perhaps TRBD1 as D (5 bases). This CDR3 is 16 amino acids long. Between the trimmed V and J ends, which lost 0 bases and 5 bases, there was a span of 14 bases. Germline lookup yields CDR1 SGHDT and CDR2 YYEEEE. CDR3 in DNA: TGTGCCAGCAGCTTGGTACTTCAGAAGGGGACCGGGGAGCTGTTTTTT. Translated: CASSLVLQKGTGELFF. The full variable domain, rest sourced from reference TRBV5-6 and TRBJ2-2, is DAGVTQSPTHLIKTRGQQVTLRCSPKSGHDTVSWYQQALGQGPQFIFQYYEEEERQRGNFPDRFSGHQFPNYSSELNVNALLLGDSALYLCASSLVLQKGTGELFFGEGSRLTVL.

This sequence joins TRBV11-3 and TRBJ2-1; tentative D call: TRBD2 (5 bases). This CDR3 has 15 amino acids. V lost 4 bases and J lost 4, with 14 bases in between. CDR1 and CDR2 (germline): SGHNT, YENEEA. DNA of the CDR3: TGTGCCAGCAGCTCTGGCGCAGCGGAATACAATGAGCAGTTCTTC. This gives the protein CASSSGAAEYNEQFF.

The V and J genes are TRBV5-1 and TRBJ2-7, with D maybe TRBD1 (7 bases). Trimming left V 4 bases short and J 0 bases short, with 17 bases between. The CDR3 covers 16 residues. Looked up from germline, CDR1 is SGHRS and CDR2 is YFSETQ. The CDR3 DNA reads as TGCGCCAGCAGCCTTGGCGGGACAGCATTCTCCTACGAGCAGTACTTC. This translates into CASSLGGTAFSYEQYF.

The chain joins TRBV6-5 to TRBJ1-4; possibly TRBD1 for D (5 bases). V was clipped by 6 bases and J by 5 bases, with 13 bases between them. The CDR3 runs to 14 residues. Per germline, CDR1 MNHEY and CDR2 SVGAGI. In DNA form, the CDR3 reads TGTGCCAGCAGGGAGGTTGGGGGGAATGAAAAACTGTTTTTT. Translating gives CASREVGGNEKLFF.

The V call is TRBV5-4, the J call TRBJ2-2; maybe TRBD2 (6 bases). Trimming stripped 1 base from V and 5 bases from J, with 12 bases between. CDR3 length: 15 residues. From germline, CDR1 is SGHNT and CDR2 YYREEE (reference sequence). CDR3 loop: CASSLTKGGTGELFF. The CDR3 DNA reads TGTGCCAGCAGCTTGACTAAGGGAGGAACCGGGGAGCTGTTTTTT.

The gene calls are TRBV18 and TRBJ2-5; possibly TRBD1 for D (6 bases). The V gene lost 3 bases and the J gene lost 5 bases, with 13 bases spanning the gap. The CDR3 extends over 14 amino acids. CDR1 KGHSH and CDR2 LQKENI come from the germline V gene. The CDR3, as DNA: TGTGCCAGCTCACCGGCTGGGGGCGATGAGACCCAGTACTTC. It yields the protein CASSPAGGDETQYF.

V and J are TRBV2 and TRBJ1-5; the match to TRBD1 covers 7 bases. Unmatched junction bases numbered 12, after V lost 4 bases and J lost 9 bases. The germline gives CDR1 SNHLY, CDR2 FYNNEI. There are 15 residues in the CDR3. DNA for the CDR3: TGTGCCAGCAGTGGAGGGGGCAGGGCCGATTTGCCCCAGCATTTT. It specifies CASSGGGRADLPQHF.

V gene TRBV2 combines with J gene TRBJ1-2; D is uncertain. The germline gives CDR1 SNHLY, CDR2 FYNNEI. Trimming shortened V by 1 base and J by 8 bases, and 8 bases separated the two germline ends. This CDR3 has 12 amino acids. CDR3 protein: CASSEGGWGYTF. The CDR3 DNA follows: TGTGCCAGCAGTGAAGGAGGGTGGGGCTACACCTTC.